This is a list of T cell receptor beta chains from one sample in a study of blood T cells in healthy people across ages. A single record per CDR3 protein comes from TCRdb applying MiXCR to the 5' RACE reads. The table lists approximately 760,000 distinct CDR3 sequences, more than 20% of them singletons. This same sample was also taken into another study, of T cells of mothers and their children.

Sequencing was performed on blood. The receptors derive from a boy aged 5-17 years in good health. Both conserved end residues are part of each CDR3. Rows give clone size only sometimes, using once, few, many, or a class for an expanded clone.

v_call clone_size cdr3_aa
TRBV28 - CASRTDRALTETQYF
TRBV20-1 few CSAKGTERGYTF
TRBV29-1 - CSVEVKGHGELFF
TRBV3-1 - CASSDTGDSTDTQYF
TRBV15 - CATNEGSNQPQHF
TRBV29-1 - CSVKVGLQVYEQYF
TRBV2 few CASSGRGRYEQYF
TRBV28 few CTSSLGGANTGELFF
TRBV5-1 few CASSLERVNTEAFF
TRBV18 - CASSRERTAGTDTQYF
TRBV11-2 - CASSLEAVGSYEQYF
TRBV7-2 few CASSLARMGQETQYF
TRBV9 - CASSPHPRVNGYTF
TRBV7-9 few CASSSDRAYYEQYF
TRBV4-1 - CASGSLANTGELFF
TRBV12-3/TRBV12-4 - CASSLNRAETQYF
TRBV28 few CASTRSFLAKNIQYF
TRBV7-2 many CASSSSGRTSSYEQYF